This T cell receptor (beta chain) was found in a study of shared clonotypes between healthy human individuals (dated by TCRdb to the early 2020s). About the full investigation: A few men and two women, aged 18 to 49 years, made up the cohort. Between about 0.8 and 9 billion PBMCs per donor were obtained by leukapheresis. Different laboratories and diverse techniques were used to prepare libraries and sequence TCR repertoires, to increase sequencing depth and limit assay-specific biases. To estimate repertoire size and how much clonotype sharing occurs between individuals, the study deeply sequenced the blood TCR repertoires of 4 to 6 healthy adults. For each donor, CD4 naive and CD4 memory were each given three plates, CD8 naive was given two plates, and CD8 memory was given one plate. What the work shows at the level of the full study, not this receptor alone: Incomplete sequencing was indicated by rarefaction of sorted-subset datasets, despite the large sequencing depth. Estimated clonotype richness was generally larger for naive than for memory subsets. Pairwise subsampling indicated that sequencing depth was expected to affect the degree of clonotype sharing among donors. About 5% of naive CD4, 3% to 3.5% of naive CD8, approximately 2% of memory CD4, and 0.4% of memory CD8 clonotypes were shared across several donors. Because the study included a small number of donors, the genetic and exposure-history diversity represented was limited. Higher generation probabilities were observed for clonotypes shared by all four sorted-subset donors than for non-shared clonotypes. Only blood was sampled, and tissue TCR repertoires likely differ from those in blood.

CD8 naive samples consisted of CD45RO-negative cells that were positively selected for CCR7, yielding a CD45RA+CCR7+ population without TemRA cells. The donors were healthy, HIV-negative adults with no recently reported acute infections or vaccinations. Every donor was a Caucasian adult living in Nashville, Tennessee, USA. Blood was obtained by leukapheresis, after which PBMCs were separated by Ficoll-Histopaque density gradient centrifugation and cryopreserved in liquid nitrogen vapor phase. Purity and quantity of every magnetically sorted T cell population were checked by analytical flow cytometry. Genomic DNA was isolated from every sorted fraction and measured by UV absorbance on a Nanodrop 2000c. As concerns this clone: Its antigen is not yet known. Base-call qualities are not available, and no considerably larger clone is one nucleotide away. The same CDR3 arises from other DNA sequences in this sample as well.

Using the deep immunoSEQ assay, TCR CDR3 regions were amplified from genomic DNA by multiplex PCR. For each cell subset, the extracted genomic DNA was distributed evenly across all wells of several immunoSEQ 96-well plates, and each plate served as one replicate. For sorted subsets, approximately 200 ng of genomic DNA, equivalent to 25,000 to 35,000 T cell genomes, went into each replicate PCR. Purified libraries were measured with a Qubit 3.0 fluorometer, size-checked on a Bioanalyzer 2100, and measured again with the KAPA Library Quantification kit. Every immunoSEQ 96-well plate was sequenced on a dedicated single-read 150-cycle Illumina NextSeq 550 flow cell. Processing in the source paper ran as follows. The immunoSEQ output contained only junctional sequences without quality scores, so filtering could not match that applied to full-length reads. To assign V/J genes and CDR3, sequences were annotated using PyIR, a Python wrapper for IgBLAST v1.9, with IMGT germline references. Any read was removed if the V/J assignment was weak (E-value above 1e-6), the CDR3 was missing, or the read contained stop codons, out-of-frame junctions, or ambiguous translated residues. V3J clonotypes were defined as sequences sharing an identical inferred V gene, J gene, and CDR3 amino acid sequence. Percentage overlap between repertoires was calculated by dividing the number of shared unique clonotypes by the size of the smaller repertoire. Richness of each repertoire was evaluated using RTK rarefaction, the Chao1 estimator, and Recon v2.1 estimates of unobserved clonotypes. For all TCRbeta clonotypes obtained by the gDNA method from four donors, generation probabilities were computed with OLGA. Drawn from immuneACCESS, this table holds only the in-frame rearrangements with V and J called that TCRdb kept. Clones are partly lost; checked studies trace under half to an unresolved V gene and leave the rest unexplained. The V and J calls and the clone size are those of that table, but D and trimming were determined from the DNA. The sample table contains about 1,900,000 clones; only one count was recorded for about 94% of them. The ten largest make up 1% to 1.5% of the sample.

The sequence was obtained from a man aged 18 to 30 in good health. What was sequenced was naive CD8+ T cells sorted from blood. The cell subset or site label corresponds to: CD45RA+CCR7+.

The CDR3 in this case is CASSSGQGAYTEAFF. The DNA is TGTGCCAGCAGCTCCGGACAGGGGGCTTACACTGAAGCTTTCTTT. The sequence links TRBV7-9 to TRBJ1-1; 11 bases in the junction line up with TRBD1. Taken from cysteine to phenylalanine, the CDR3 has 15 residues. The DNA shown is the 45-base CDR3, in frame from base 1. The germline V gene (reference sequence) yields SEHNR for CDR1 and FQNEAQ for CDR2. For this chain, trimming is 4 bases at the V end and 3 bases at the J end, and the number of junction bases without a gene match is 4.